The 15 T cell receptor beta chains below all came from one sample that was sequenced in a study of T cell repertoires in cytomegalovirus infection. Using its own MiXCR run on the reads, TCRdb lists one record per CDR3 protein. The sample has about 450,000 distinct CDR3 sequences, approximately 32% seen once. The specimen sequenced was PBMCs. Receptor source: a human donor in good health (CMV status not recorded). Some clones in this sample may be carry-over from other donors' samples.

With respect to this clonotype: Relative to the germline gene, one junction end is altered; a read error may explain this. The rearrangement links TRBV7-9 to TRBJ1-2; no reliable D call. CDR3 length: 14 amino acids. Germline V gene data show CDR1 as SEHNR and CDR2 as FQNEAQ (reference sequence). The CDR3 loop reads CTISTPAVNYCYTF. The CDR3 DNA reads as TGTACCATCAGCACCCCAGCTGTTAACTATTGCTACACCTTC.

This clonotype was seen at least ten times. DNA for the CDR3: TGTGCCAGCAGCTTAGTTTCCGATAACTATGGCTACACCTTC. Translated: CASSLVSDNYGYTF. The rearrangement joins TRBV7-2 to TRBJ1-2, with D unclear. This CDR3 is 14 amino acids long. The germline V gene encodes CDR1 SGHTA and CDR2 FQGNSA. Between the trimmed V and J ends, which lost 1 base and 1 base, there was a span of 7 bases.

The V and J genes are TRBV14 and TRBJ1-5; D call uncertain. V was trimmed by 3 bases and J by 5 bases, leaving 5 bases between them. The germline CDR1 and CDR2 sequences are SGHDN and FVKESK. This CDR3 is built from 12 residues. CDR3 sequence reads: CASSQADQPQHF. The CDR3 DNA reads TGTGCCAGCAGCCAGGCTGATCAGCCCCAGCATTTT.

This clonotype was observed at least ten times. The chain carries TRBV7-8 and TRBJ2-2; no definite D call. From germline, CDR1 is SGHVS and CDR2 FQNEAQ. Trimming shortened V by 7 bases and J by 4 bases, and 16 bases separated the two germline ends. The CDR3 extends over 15 amino acids. DNA for the CDR3: TGTGCCAGCAAAGAATCCGAGGAGATCACCGGGGAGCTGTTTTTT. Its protein is CASKESEEITGELFF.

The rearrangement links TRBV25-1 to TRBJ2-6, with D perhaps assigned TRBD1 or TRBD2 (5 bases each). The V and J ends lost 0 bases and 4 bases respectively, with 10 bases between them. Germline V gene lookup returns CDR1 MGHDK and CDR2 SYGVNS. This CDR3 spans 16 amino acids. The CDR3 reads CASSEYSGPGANVLTF. In nucleotides, the CDR3 is TGTGCCAGCAGTGAATATTCGGGGCCCGGGGCCAACGTCCTGACTTTC.

With regard to this clonotype: Possible read error: a much larger clone is one base away. The chain joins TRBV6-1 to TRBJ2-3; D might be TRBD1 or TRBD2, each matching 6 bases. Trimming removed 2 bases at V and 3 bases at J, with 18 bases between. Germline CDR1 MNHNS, CDR2 SASEGT. The CDR3 totals 17 residues. The CDR3 DNA follows: TGTGCCAGCAGTGAACAGGAAACGGGGGCGACGACAGATACGCAGTATTTT. The encoded protein is CASSEQETGATTDTQYF.

This clonotype was counted a few times. The CDR3: CASSSEGGKMNTEAFF. CDR3 coding DNA: TGTGCCAGCAGCTCTGAGGGGGGAAAGATGAACACTGAAGCTTTCTTT. The chain recombines TRBV7-9 with TRBJ1-1; possibly TRBD1 for D (6 bases). Trimming took off 4 bases at V and 0 bases at J, with 15 bases between the two ends. CDR3 length equals 16 residues. Germline CDR1 reads SEHNR; CDR2 reads FQNEAQ (reference sequence).

There are a few counts of this clonotype. The chain joins TRBV7-2 to TRBJ2-7, with D possibly called TRBD1 or TRBD2 (5 bases each). Germline V gene data show CDR1 as SGHTA and CDR2 as FQGNSA. CDR3 length equals 14 residues. The V gene lost 0 bases and the J gene lost 1 base, with 7 bases spanning the gap. This chain's CDR3 is CASSLAWGSYEQYF. The DNA of the CDR3 is TGTGCCAGCAGCTTAGCCTGGGGGTCCTACGAGCAGTACTTC. Complete variable domain (other parts from reference TRBV7-2 and TRBJ2-7): GAGVSQSPSNKVTEKGKDVELRCDPISGHTALYWYRQSLGQGLEFLIYFQGNSAPDKSGLPSDRFSAERTGGSVSTLTIQRTQQEDSAVYLCASSLAWGSYEQYFGPGTRLTVT.

This clonotype has at least ten counts. The rearrangement uses TRBV5-8 and TRBJ1-1; no reliable D call. The V gene lost 3 bases and the J gene lost 3 bases, with 6 bases spanning the gap. CDR1 and CDR2 (germline): SGHTS, YDEGEE. This CDR3 comprises 12 residues. CDR3 loop: CASSSGYTEAFF. Written as DNA, the CDR3 is TGTGCCAGCAGCTCCGGGTACACTGAAGCTTTCTTT. Supplemented by reference TRBV5-8 and TRBJ1-1, the full variable domain reads EAGVTQSPTHLIKTRGQQATLRCSPISGHTSVYWYQQALGLGLQFLLWYDEGEERNRGNFPPRFSGRQFPNYSSELNVNALELEDSALYLCASSSGYTEAFFGQGTRLTVV.

The chain has TRBV6-2 or TRBV6-3 and TRBJ1-1, with D unclear. This CDR3 has 14 amino acids. Trimming took 6 bases from V and 1 from J, leaving 12 bases between them. Germline-derived CDR1 and CDR2 are MNHEY and SVGEGT. CDR3 nucleotide sequence: TGTGCCAGCAGACCGTGGGCAGAGAACACTGAAGCTTTCTTT. Translating it yields CASRPWAENTEAFF.

The rearrangement uses TRBV2 and TRBJ1-2; D ambiguous. The CDR3 runs 14 residues. Germline V CDR1 and CDR2: SNHLY, FYNNEI. Trimming took off 6 bases at V and 4 bases at J, with 15 bases between the two ends. The CDR3 loop is CASREPPALYGYTF. CDR3 DNA: TGTGCCAGCAGAGAACCTCCAGCCCTCTATGGCTACACCTTC.

The chain combines TRBV20-1 with TRBJ1-3, with TRBD1 as a possible D gene (5 bases). V lost 8 bases and J 2 bases, leaving 13 bases between the germline ends. In germline, CDR1 is DFQATT, CDR2 SNEGSKA (reference sequence). The CDR3 runs to 13 residues. This CDR3 is CSSSDRPGNTIYF. CDR3 sequence (DNA): TGCAGTTCCAGCGACAGACCTGGAAACACCATATATTTT.

The CDR3 region has the DNA TGTGCCACCGGGGGCAGCGGGGGAGCAGATACGCAGTATTTT. Translated: CATGGSGGADTQYF. The rearrangement joins TRBV19 to TRBJ2-3; 8 bases align to TRBD2. Per the germline V gene, CDR1 is LNHDA and CDR2 is SQIVND (reference sequence). The CDR3 has 14 amino acids. The junction had 10 bases not matched to a gene; V was cut back by 10 bases and J by 4 bases.

The sample holds many counts of this clonotype. The chain combines TRBV11-2 with TRBJ2-3; D might be TRBD2 (5 bases). The CDR3 totals 15 residues. From germline, CDR1 is SGHAT and CDR2 FQNNGV. Trimming removed 1 base at V and 5 bases at J, with 13 bases between. DNA for the CDR3: TGTGCCAGCAGCTTAGGAGGGTCCTTGAGAGATACGCAGTATTTT. Its protein is CASSLGGSLRDTQYF.

The gene calls are TRBV5-5 and TRBJ1-1; perhaps TRBD1 as D (6 bases). CDR1 is SGHKS, CDR2 YYEKEE, per germline (reference sequence). V shed 4 bases and J shed 9 bases, with 19 bases lying between them. The CDR3 is made up of 14 amino acids. The DNA for the CDR3 is TGTGCCAGCAGCCCTCCGACAGGAGGTACTAAAGCTTTCTTT. This translates into CASSPPTGGTKAFF.